This T cell receptor (beta chain) was documented in a study of T cells after yellow fever vaccination. About the study: Libraries from low-cell-number fractions were prepared with the SMART-Seq v4 Ultra Low Input RNA kit.

In germline, CDR1 is SGHNT, CDR2 YENEEA. This CDR3 region has 14 residues. Trimming took off 2 bases at V and 5 bases at J, with 11 bases between the two ends. This clonotype was counted a few times. Using its own MiXCR run on the 5' RACE reads, TCRdb lists one record per CDR3 protein. The data contain a few hundred thousand distinct CDR3 sequences, around 4.5% of them seen just once; the ten biggest clones take up just under 20%. Sequencing used PBMCs, obtained 15 days after the yellow fever booster vaccination. The TCR was taken from a man between 18 and 29 years old who received the YFV17D yellow fever vaccine. V usage is TRBV11-3 and J usage is TRBJ2-3; TRBD2 is a possible D gene (5 bases). CDR3 in DNA: TGTGCCAGCAGCTTACGGACTGCCGGAGATACGCAGTATTTT. It encodes CASSLRTAGDTQYF.